The clone carrying this T cell receptor beta chain was seen repeatedly, ten times or more. The target antigen is unknown. This specimen belongs to a study of Graves' ophthalmopathy and Graves' hyperthyroidism. Using RNA transcripts, the TCR beta CDR3 regions were amplified. Investigators did first-round RT-PCR with HTBI primers, then second-round multiplex PCR. TCRdb fed the multiplex PCR reads into MiXCR, producing one record per CDR3 protein. Here the sample spans tens of thousands of distinct CDR3 sequences, around half being singletons. V lost 2 bases to trimming and J lost 3 bases, with 10 bases between them. This CDR3 spans 14 amino acids. Germline CDR1 reads MNHNS; CDR2 reads SASEGT. Whole-study results and caveats: Ophthalmopathy progression prediction by the model yielded a sensitivity of approximately 68% and a specificity of nearly 75%. Detection in blood was also observed for most expanded thyroid clonotypes above 0.001 frequency.

A diagnosis was made from clinical symptoms together with serum thyroxine, TRAb, thyroid ultrasound and orbital computed tomography. This sequence originates from an adult man with Graves' ophthalmopathy. The sample comprised peripheral blood. J is TRBJ1-2 and V is TRBV6-1, with a weak D call TRBD1 (6 bases). CDR3 sequence: CASSELAGDYGYTF. DNA of the CDR3: TGTGCCAGCAGTGAACTCGCAGGGGACTATGGCTACACCTTC.